This TCR beta chain was documented in a study of shared clonotypes between healthy human individuals (TCRdb year 2020). As for the study more broadly: A couple of women and a few men aged 18 to 49 years were included in the cohort. To estimate repertoire size and how much clonotype sharing occurs between individuals, the study deeply sequenced the blood TCR repertoires of five healthy adults. To increase sequencing depth and limit assay-specific biases, different laboratories used diverse techniques to prepare libraries and sequence TCR repertoires. Each donor's leukapheresis produced roughly between roughly 0.9 and 9 billion PBMCs. For each donor, CD4 naive and CD4 memory were each given three plates, CD8 naive was given two plates, and CD8 memory was given one plate. On the study overall, not on this receptor specifically: Sampling was limited to blood, and TCR repertoires in tissue likely differ from TCR repertoires in blood. Because the study included only a small number of donors, the genetic and exposure-history diversity represented was limited. Clonotypes shared by all four sorted-subset donors showed higher generation probabilities than non-shared clonotypes. Pairwise subsampling indicated that sequencing depth was expected to affect the degree of clonotype sharing among donors. Rarefaction of sorted-subset datasets indicated incomplete sequencing despite the large sequencing depth. Sharing across a handful of donors was observed for about 5% of naive CD4, 3.5% of naive CD8, around 2.5% of memory CD4, and roughly 0.4% of memory CD8 clonotypes. Naive subsets generally had larger estimated clonotype richness than memory subsets.

In regard to this clone: Its specific antigen is unknown. No much larger clone exists at a distance of one base, and base qualities are not known.

The germline V gene sets CDR1 to KGHSH and CDR2 to LQKENI. The V and J ends are trimmed by 4 bases and 3 bases, leaving 3 bases between them. There are 11 amino acids in the CDR3, from cysteine to phenylalanine inclusive. Left in the record is the CDR3 DNA by itself, 33 bases read in frame from the first base. The donors were healthy, HIV-negative adults who had no recently reported acute infections or vaccinations. All donors were Caucasian adults living in Nashville, Tennessee, USA. CD4+ T cells were enriched by magnetic negative selection; naive cells were then positively selected on CD45RA, and the negative fraction formed the memory subset. Blood was collected by leukapheresis, and PBMCs were isolated by Ficoll-Histopaque density gradient centrifugation and then cryopreserved in liquid nitrogen vapor phase. Analytical flow cytometry was used to check the purity and quantity of each magnetically sorted T cell population. Genomic DNA was isolated from every sorted fraction and measured by UV absorbance on a Nanodrop 2000c.

Using the deep immunoSEQ assay, TCR CDR3 regions were amplified from genomic DNA by multiplex PCR. For each cell subset, the extracted genomic DNA was distributed evenly across all wells of several immunoSEQ 96-well plates, and each plate served as one replicate. For sorted subsets, each replicate PCR was loaded with 200 ng genomic DNA, equivalent to 25,000 to 35,000 T cell genomes. Purified libraries were measured with a Qubit 3.0 fluorometer, size-checked on a Bioanalyzer 2100, and measured again with the KAPA Library Quantification kit. Every immunoSEQ 96-well plate was sequenced on a dedicated single-read 150-cycle Illumina NextSeq 550 flow cell. The authors' pipeline ran thus. Because the immunoSEQ output held only junctional sequences and lacked quality scores, the filtering could not match the filtering applied to full-length reads. Sequences were annotated with PyIR, a Python wrapper for IgBLAST v1.9, and V/J genes and CDR3 were assigned using IMGT germline references. Any read was removed if the V/J assignment was weak (E-value above 1e-6), the CDR3 was missing, or the read contained stop codons, out-of-frame junctions, or ambiguous translated residues. A V3J clonotype was defined by an identical inferred V gene, J gene, and CDR3 amino acid sequence. Percentage overlap between repertoires was calculated by dividing the number of shared unique clonotypes by the size of the smaller repertoire. Repertoire richness was assessed with RTK rarefaction, the Chao1 estimator, and Recon v2.1 estimates of unobserved clonotypes. OLGA was used to compute generation probabilities for all TCRbeta clonotypes that the gDNA method yielded from a few donors. TCRdb stores this immuneACCESS table with in-frame sequences only. Part of the clones is absent; in the studies checked, under half of the shortfall reflects unresolved V genes, and no reason is known for the rest. For V, J and clone size, that table is used; D and trimming come from the DNA. For this sample the table gives millions of clones, of which approximately 94% were detected only once. The top ten clonotypes cover 0.14% of the sample.

The clonotype originates from a man younger than 35 in good health. The rearrangement combines TRBV18 with TRBJ1-2, with the D gene not clear enough to name. Sequenced: naive CD4+ T cells sorted from blood. Reading the label with the study, this specimen's cell subset or site is: CD45RA+ positively selected. At the DNA level, the sequence is TGTGCCAGCTCACAGGACTATGGCTACACCTTC. Protein translation: CASSQDYGYTF.